This T cell receptor (beta chain) was sequenced during a study of blood T cell repertoires in COVID-19. Authors' data handling: Counts of nucleated cells, estimated from reference gene primer amplification, were obtained. Using immunoSEQ multiplex PCR, the repertoire was profiled, and TCRdb retains in-frame clones only, with some absent. Clonal size and the V and J genes are those of that table, whereas D and trimming came from the DNA. This table has under 150,000 clones, roughly 79% appearing once. The V gene's germline CDR1 is MNHNS and CDR2 SASEGT. The germline V and J ends were trimmed by 3 bases and 7 bases, with 12 bases remaining between them. This CDR3 contains 13 residues.

This TCR was sampled from a human donor in a cohort sampled during active COVID-19. Sequenced input: peripheral blood. The chain combines TRBV6-1 with TRBJ1-1; weak D call: TRBD1 (5 bases). The CDR3 loop reads CASSEGPGSEAFF. The CDR3, as DNA: TGTGCCAGCAGTGAGGGGCCGGGTAGTGAAGCTTTCTTT.